This T cell receptor beta chain was recorded in a study of blood T cells in healthy people across ages. Study information: About one barcoded beta molecule per two T cells was captured by template switching. Notes on the study in general: Naive CD4+ cells and diversity were both higher in long-lived donors than in aged donors. Bulk PBMC profiling left naive and antigen-experienced comparisons inconclusive.

Using a J-beta primer mix together with a sample-barcoded 5' primer, a second PCR was run for roughly 7 to 12 cycles. Every sample gave at least 2.5 million paired-end reads containing CDR3. TCRdb itself ran the 5' RACE reads through MiXCR, one entry per CDR3 protein. The data hold about 570,000 distinct CDR3 sequences, with 27% observed a single time. Notes on this clonotype: As yet, its antigen is unknown.

This CDR3 is built from 16 residues. V lost 5 bases to trimming and J lost 0 bases, with 13 bases between them. CDR1 is SNHLY, CDR2 FYNNEI, per germline. The V and J genes are TRBV2 and TRBJ1-4; D is ambiguous. Sample: blood. This TCR derives from a woman in her 70s in good health. This CDR3 reads CASSSEGIATNEKLFF. The CDR3, as DNA: TGTGCCAGCAGTTCAGAAGGGATTGCAACTAATGAAAAACTGTTTTTT.